This note documents a single TCR beta chain sequence. This entry comes from a study of blood T cell repertoires in COVID-19. Study at large: Spain, Italy and the United States supplied samples that represented acute and convalescent COVID-19.

CDR3 length: 12 residues. V was clipped by 6 bases and J by 11 bases, with 15 bases between them. How the authors handled the data: Amplified reference gene primers provided the basis for estimating nucleated cell counts. Profiled with immunoSEQ multiplex PCR; TCRdb holds only in-frame clones, not every one. The V and J calls and clone size come from that table; D and trimming were worked out from the DNA. The sample has about 120,000 clones, approximately 82% seen once. The sequenced material came from peripheral blood. The sequence was collected from a man in his 70s with active or convalescent COVID-19. V gene TRBV12-3 or TRBV12-4 combines with J gene TRBJ2-3, with D tentatively TRBD1 (6 bases). The CDR3 DNA reads TGTGCCAGCAGCCTAGGGGGAGTGGGGCAGTATTTT. It encodes CASSLGGVGQYF.